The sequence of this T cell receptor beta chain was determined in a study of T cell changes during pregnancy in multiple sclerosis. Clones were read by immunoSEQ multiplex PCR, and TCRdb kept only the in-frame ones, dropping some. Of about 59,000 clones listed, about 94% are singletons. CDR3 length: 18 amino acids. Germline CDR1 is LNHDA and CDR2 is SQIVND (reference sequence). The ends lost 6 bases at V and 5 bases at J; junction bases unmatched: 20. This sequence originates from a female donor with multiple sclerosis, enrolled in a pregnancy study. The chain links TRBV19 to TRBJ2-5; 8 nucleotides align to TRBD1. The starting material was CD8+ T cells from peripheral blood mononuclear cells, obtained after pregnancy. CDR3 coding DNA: TGTGCCAGTAGCAGCTTCGGGACAGGTTATCCTCTGCGGGAGACCCAGTACTTC. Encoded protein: CASSSFGTGYPLRETQYF.